Each of the 2 T cell receptor beta chains below was sequenced from the same sample in a study of blood T cell repertoires in COVID-19. Clones were sequenced by immunoSEQ multiplex PCR, and TCRdb holds only the in-frame ones, with some missing. The repertoire holds around 220,000 clones, with approximately 79% as singletons. Sequencing input: peripheral blood. Every receptor here comes from a woman aged 40 to 50 with active or convalescent COVID-19.

This clone came up a few times. The gene calls are TRBV6-6 and TRBJ1-5, with D maybe TRBD1 (6 bases). This CDR3 has 16 residues. The V end lost 4 bases, the J end lost 2 bases, and 15 bases lay between the germline ends. Germline CDR1 is MNHNY and CDR2 is SVGAGI (reference sequence). The chain's CDR3 is CASSSSEGVGNQPQHF. The DNA for the CDR3 is TGTGCCAGCAGTTCGAGTGAGGGGGTAGGCAATCAGCCCCAGCATTTT.

The V call is TRBV6-5, the J call TRBJ2-7; no definite D call. The CDR3 has 12 amino acids. V was shortened by 6 bases and J by 1 base, with 7 bases between the two germline ends. Germline CDR1 and CDR2: MNHEY and SVGAGI. The CDR3 is CASRADSYEQYF. As DNA, the CDR3 is TGTGCCAGCAGGGCGGATTCCTACGAGCAGTACTTC.